The 12 T cell receptor beta chains presented below share a single source sample, sequenced in a study of CD8 T cells in ankylosing spondylitis. Using its own MiXCR run on the 5' RACE reads, TCRdb lists one record per CDR3 protein. This table holds 150,000 to 200,000 distinct CDR3 sequences, 10% to 15% found once. Material: blood, either unsorted or a sorted T cell fraction (not recorded which). All receptors derive from a female donor with ankylosing spondylitis or in good health (not recorded which).

This clonotype has ten or more counts. The chain links TRBV12-3 or TRBV12-4 to TRBJ2-3; 8 bases are a match to TRBD2. Germline trimming cut 5 bases from V and 4 bases from J; bases unmatched to any gene: 8. The CDR3 length is 15 residues. The CDR3 sequence: CASSPGLGGADTQYF. CDR3 nucleotides: TGTGCCAGCAGTCCGGGACTAGGTGGAGCAGATACGCAGTATTTT.

This clonotype was picked up many times. The rearrangement links TRBV5-1 to TRBJ2-2; no reliable D call. CDR3 size: 15 residues. Looked up from germline, CDR1 is SGHRS and CDR2 is YFSETQ. Between the trimmed V and J ends, which lost 4 bases and 2 bases, there was a span of 12 bases. This CDR3 is CASSPATFNTGELFF. The CDR3 DNA reads as TGCGCCAGCAGCCCGGCTACTTTCAACACCGGGGAGCTGTTTTTT. The whole variable domain, remainder taken from reference TRBV5-1 and TRBJ2-2, is KAGVTQTPRYLIKTRGQQVTLSCSPISGHRSVSWYQQTPGQGLQFLFEYFSETQRNKGNFPGRFSGRQFSNSRSEMNVSTLELGDSALYLCASSPATFNTGELFFGEGSRLTVL.

This clonotype was counted many times. The V call is TRBV3-1, the J call TRBJ1-3; possibly TRBD1 for D (6 bases). V was pared by 4 bases and J by 0 bases, with 13 bases between. In germline, CDR1 is LGHDT, CDR2 YNNKEL (reference sequence). The length of the CDR3 is 16 residues. The CDR3, as DNA: TGTGCCAGCAGCCCGTTGACAGGCTTCTCTGGAAACACCATATATTTT. This gives the protein CASSPLTGFSGNTIYF.

This clonotype appeared many times. The chain carries TRBV10-2 and TRBJ2-1, with TRBD2 matching over 7 bases. Looked up from germline, CDR1 is WSHSY and CDR2 is SAAADI. The CDR3 extends over 16 amino acids. The ends lost 2 bases at V and 0 bases at J; junction bases unmatched: 4. CDR3: CASSEQREPSYNEQFF. For the CDR3, the DNA is TGCGCCAGCAGTGAGCAGCGGGAACCCTCCTACAATGAGCAGTTCTTC.

This clonotype appeared many times. This chain uses TRBV20-1 with TRBJ2-1; 8 nucleotides align to TRBD2. Losses at the gene ends were 0 bases for V and 8 bases for J; bases not matched to a gene: 9. Germline-derived CDR1 and CDR2 are DFQATT and SNEGSKA (reference sequence). The CDR3 length is 15 residues. The CDR3 DNA reads TGCAGTGCTAGAGAACCGGGAGGGCCTATTCATGAGCAGTTCTTC. Translated: CSAREPGGPIHEQFF.

This clonotype came up many times. The rearrangement uses TRBV7-2 and TRBJ1-4; 9 positions agree with TRBD1. This CDR3 is built from 15 residues. Germline V CDR1 and CDR2: SGHTA, FQGNSA. V gave up 3 bases and J gave up 5 bases; unmatched junction bases: 4. In nucleotides, the CDR3 is TGTGCCAGCAGCTTTGGGACAGGGTCAAATGAAAAACTGTTTTTT. It codes for CASSFGTGSNEKLFF.

V and J are TRBV11-3 and TRBJ1-2; possibly TRBD1 for D (6 bases). V was clipped by 5 bases and J by 3 bases, with 19 bases between them. This CDR3 region has 16 residues. Germline CDR1 is SGHNT and CDR2 is YENEEA. The CDR3 sequence is CASSNPRGGADYGYTF. The CDR3 coding sequence is TGTGCCAGCAGCAATCCTCGCGGGGGCGCGGACTATGGCTACACCTTC.

This clonotype appeared many times. This chain uses TRBV27 with TRBJ1-5; no firm D call. Between the trimmed V and J ends, which lost 7 bases and 5 bases, there was a span of 24 bases. Germline CDR1 and CDR2: MNHEY and SMNVEV (reference sequence). The CDR3 is 17 residues long. CDR3 nucleotide sequence: TGTGCCAGCATGTCACGTCTGAGAGGGAAAGGCGATCAGCCCCAGCATTTT. It is translated as CASMSRLRGKGDQPQHF.

The chain links TRBV28 to TRBJ2-7, with 11 bases identical to TRBD2. With 3 bases clipped from V and 7 bases from J, the junction kept 5 bases outside the gene matches. The CDR3 totals 14 residues. Germline V gene data show CDR1 as MDHEN and CDR2 as SYDVKM. Here the CDR3 DNA reads TGTGCCAGCAGTTTGGCTGGACTAGCGGGTGAGCAGTACTTC. Translated: CASSLAGLAGEQYF.

The table lists this clonotype with many counts. V gene TRBV5-1 combines with J gene TRBJ2-2; TRBD2 is a possible D gene (6 bases). The germline V and J ends were trimmed by 4 bases and 4 bases, with 14 bases remaining between them. This CDR3 is built from 15 residues. Germline assignment: CDR1 SGHRS and CDR2 YFSETQ. CDR3 nucleotides: TGCGCCAGCAGCCTTGCTCTAGCGCCCACCGGGGAGCTGTTTTTT. Translating gives CASSLALAPTGELFF.

This clonotype was observed many times. The chain combines TRBV24-1 with TRBJ2-2, with 8 bases aligning to TRBD2. V dropped 9 bases and J dropped 7; count of bases not matched to a gene: 12. Germline CDR1 KGHDR, CDR2 SFDVKD. This CDR3 comprises 15 residues. The CDR3 loop is CATQLAAGGNGELFF. The CDR3 bases are TGTGCCACCCAACTTGCGGCGGGAGGAAACGGGGAGCTGTTTTTT.

In this sample, this clonotype turned up many times. The chain has TRBV6-2 or TRBV6-3 and TRBJ2-2; either TRBD1 or TRBD2 may fit D (5 bases each). The V and J ends lost 6 bases and 3 bases respectively, with 14 bases between them. Germline V lookup: CDR1 MNHEY, CDR2 SVGEGT. CDR3 length: 15 amino acids. The CDR3 DNA follows: TGTGCCAGCAGAGAGGGGCAGGGCCACACCGGGGAGCTGTTTTTT. Translated, it gives CASREGQGHTGELFF.